Sequencing of this TCR beta chain was carried out in a study of Graves' ophthalmopathy and Graves' hyperthyroidism. Study summary: Peripheral blood sampling occurred at initial diagnosis, before any treatment.

Regarding this clonotype: Its antigen is undetermined.

Investigators amplified TCR beta CDR3 regions from RNA transcripts. HTBI-primed RT-PCR formed the first round, and a multiplex PCR formed the second. In TCRdb, the multiplex PCR reads were re-called with MiXCR into one record per CDR3 protein. The profile shows about 620,000 distinct CDR3 sequences, around a fifth of them singletons. CDR1 is SGHTA, CDR2 FQGNSA, per germline. Trimming removed 1 base from V and 5 bases from J, with 11 bases in between. This CDR3 region has 14 residues. Hyperthyroidism showing no ophthalmopathy within 18 months of follow-up was stable. Overall study findings and caveats: Appearing in blood as well were most expanded thyroid clonotypes above 0.001 frequency.

The sequence was collected from a woman between 18 and 29 years old with stable Graves' hyperthyroidism. Some clones in this sample may be carry-over from other donors' samples. The V and J genes are TRBV7-2 and TRBJ2-5, with TRBD1 as a possible D gene (5 bases). Sequencing used peripheral blood. The CDR3, as DNA: TGTGCCAGCAGCTTAGACCAGGGCTCTGAGACCCAGTACTTC. This encodes CASSLDQGSETQYF.